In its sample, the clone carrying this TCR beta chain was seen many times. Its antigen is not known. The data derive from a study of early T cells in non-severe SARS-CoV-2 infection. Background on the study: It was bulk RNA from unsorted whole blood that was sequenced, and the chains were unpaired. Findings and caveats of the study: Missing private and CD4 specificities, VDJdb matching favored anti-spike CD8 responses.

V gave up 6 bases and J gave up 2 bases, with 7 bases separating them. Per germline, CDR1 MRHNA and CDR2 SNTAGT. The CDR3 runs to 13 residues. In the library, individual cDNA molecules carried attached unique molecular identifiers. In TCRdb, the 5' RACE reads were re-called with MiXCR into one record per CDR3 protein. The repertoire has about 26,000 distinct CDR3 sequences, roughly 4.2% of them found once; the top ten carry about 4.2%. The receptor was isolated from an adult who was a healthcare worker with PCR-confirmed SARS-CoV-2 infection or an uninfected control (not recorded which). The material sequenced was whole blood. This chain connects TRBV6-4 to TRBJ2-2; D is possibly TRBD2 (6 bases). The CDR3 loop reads CASSGTNTGELFF. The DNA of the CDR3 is TGTGCCAGCAGCGGGACTAACACCGGGGAGCTGTTTTTT.